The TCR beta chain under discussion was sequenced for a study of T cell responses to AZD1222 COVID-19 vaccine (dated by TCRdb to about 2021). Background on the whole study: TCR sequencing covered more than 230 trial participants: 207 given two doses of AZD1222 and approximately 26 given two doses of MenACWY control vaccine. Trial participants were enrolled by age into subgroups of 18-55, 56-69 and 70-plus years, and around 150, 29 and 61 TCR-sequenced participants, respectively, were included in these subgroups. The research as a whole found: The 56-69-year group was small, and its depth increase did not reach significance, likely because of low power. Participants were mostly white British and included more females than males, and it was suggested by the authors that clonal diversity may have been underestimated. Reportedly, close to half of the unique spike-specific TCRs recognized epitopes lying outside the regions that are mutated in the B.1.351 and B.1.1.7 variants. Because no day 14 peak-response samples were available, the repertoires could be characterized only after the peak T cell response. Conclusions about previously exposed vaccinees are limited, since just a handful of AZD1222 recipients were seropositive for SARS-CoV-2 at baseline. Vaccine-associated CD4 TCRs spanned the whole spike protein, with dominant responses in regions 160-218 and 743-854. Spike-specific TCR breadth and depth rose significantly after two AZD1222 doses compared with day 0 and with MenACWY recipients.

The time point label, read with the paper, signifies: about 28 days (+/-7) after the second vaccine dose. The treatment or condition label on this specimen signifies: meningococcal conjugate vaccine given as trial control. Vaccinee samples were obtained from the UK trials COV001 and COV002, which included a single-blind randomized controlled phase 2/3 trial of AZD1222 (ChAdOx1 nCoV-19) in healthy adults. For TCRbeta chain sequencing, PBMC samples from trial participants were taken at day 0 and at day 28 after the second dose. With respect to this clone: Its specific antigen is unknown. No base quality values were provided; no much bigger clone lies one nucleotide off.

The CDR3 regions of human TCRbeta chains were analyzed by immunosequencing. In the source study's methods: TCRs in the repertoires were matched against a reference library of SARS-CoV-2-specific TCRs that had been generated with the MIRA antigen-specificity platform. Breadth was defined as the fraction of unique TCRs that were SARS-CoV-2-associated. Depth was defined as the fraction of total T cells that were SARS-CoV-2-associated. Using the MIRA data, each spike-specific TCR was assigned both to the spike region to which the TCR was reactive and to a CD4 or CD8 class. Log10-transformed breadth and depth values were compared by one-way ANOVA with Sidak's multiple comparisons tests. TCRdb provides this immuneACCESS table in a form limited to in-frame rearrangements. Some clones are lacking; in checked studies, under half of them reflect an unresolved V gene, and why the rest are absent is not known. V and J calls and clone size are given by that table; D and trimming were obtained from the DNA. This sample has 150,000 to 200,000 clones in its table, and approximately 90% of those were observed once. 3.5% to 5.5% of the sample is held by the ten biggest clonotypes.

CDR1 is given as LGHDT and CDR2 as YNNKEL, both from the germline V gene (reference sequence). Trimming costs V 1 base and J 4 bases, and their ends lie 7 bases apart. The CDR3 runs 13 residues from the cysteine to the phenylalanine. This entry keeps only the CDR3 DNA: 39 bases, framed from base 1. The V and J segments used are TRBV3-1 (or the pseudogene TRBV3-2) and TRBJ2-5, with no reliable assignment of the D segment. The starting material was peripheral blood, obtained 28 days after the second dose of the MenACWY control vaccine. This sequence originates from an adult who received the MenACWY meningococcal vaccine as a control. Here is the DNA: TGTGCCAGCAGCCAAGGTTTACGAGAGACCCAGTACTTC. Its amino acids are CASSQGLRETQYF.